Listed here is a single T cell receptor (beta chain). In germline, CDR1 is KGHSH, CDR2 LQKENI. The CDR3 extends over 14 amino acids. The V and J ends lost 3 bases and 4 bases respectively, with 13 bases between them. This specimen comes from a study of cytomegalovirus exposure and HLA in healthy donors. The wider study: When roughly 420 donors were genotyped, roughly 80% of them were found to fall in the Caucasian-associated ancestry cluster.

The PCR made use of 60 Vbeta and 13 Jbeta primers. TCRdb's copy holds only in-frame clones and misses some; the assay was immunoSEQ multiplex PCR. This repertoire shows around 130,000 clones, about 80% found once; its top ten account for roughly 2%. This TCR derives from a man younger than 30 in good health and CMV-seronegative. The sequencing input was PBMCs. The V call is TRBV18, the J call TRBJ2-7, with D perhaps matching TRBD1 (7 bases). The CDR3 coding sequence is TGTGCCAGCTCACCCGGACTACAGGGGTACGAGCAGTACGTC. It yields the protein CASSPGLQGYEQYV.